This TCR beta chain derives from a study of early T cells in non-severe SARS-CoV-2 infection. Study details: Chains were unpaired, as sequencing was done on bulk RNA from unsorted whole blood. General study points: VDJdb matching favored anti-spike CD8 responses, missing private and CD4 specificities.

The TCR library protocol attached unique molecular identifiers to the individual cDNA molecules. MiXCR was run by TCRdb on the 5' RACE reads, yielding one entry per CDR3 protein. The table has about 83,000 distinct CDR3 sequences, roughly 15% seen once. This clonotype showed up many times. What it recognizes is unknown. V was clipped by 4 bases and J by 2 bases, with 9 bases between them. This CDR3 comprises 12 residues. The germline CDR1 and CDR2 sequences are DFQATT and SNEGSKA (reference sequence). The chain combines TRBV20-1 with TRBJ2-7; D possibly corresponds to TRBD1 (5 bases). Material for sequencing was whole blood. The sequence was collected from an adult who was a healthcare worker with PCR-confirmed SARS-CoV-2 infection or an uninfected control (not recorded which). Written as DNA, the CDR3 is TGCAGTGCTAACACAGGAACCTACGAGCAGTACTTC. As protein: CSANTGTYEQYF.